The clone carrying this T cell receptor beta chain was counted between two and nine times. The CDR3 totals 16 residues. Trimming shortened V by 5 bases and J by 6 bases, and 20 bases separated the two germline ends. Germline CDR1 is MNHEY and CDR2 is SVGEGT. The data derive from a study of T cell responses to AZD1222 COVID-19 vaccine. Sequencing was performed with immunoSEQ multiplex PCR; in TCRdb, only in-frame clones are kept and a portion is missing. The sample yields about 190,000 clones, more than 75% seen once. The sample was peripheral blood, taken on day 0 of MenACWY control vaccination. The TCR was taken from an adult in good health. The chain couples TRBV6-2 or TRBV6-3 to TRBJ1-5, with unresolved D. CDR3 coding DNA: TGTGCCAGCAGTAAGCTTCAAAGTGTGGGAGGTCAGCCCCAGCATTTT. Amino acid sequence: CASSKLQSVGGQPQHF.